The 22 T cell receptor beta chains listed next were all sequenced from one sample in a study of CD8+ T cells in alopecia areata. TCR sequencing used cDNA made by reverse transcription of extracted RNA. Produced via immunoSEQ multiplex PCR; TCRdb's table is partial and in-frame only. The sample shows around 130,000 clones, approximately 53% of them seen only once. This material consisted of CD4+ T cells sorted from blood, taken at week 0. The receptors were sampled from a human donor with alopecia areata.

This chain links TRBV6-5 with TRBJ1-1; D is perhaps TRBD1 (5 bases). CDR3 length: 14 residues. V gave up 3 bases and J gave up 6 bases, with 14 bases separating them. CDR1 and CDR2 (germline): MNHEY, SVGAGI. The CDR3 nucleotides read TGTGCCAGCAGTTATGGGGTTTGGGGGGCTGAAGCTTTCTTT. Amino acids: CASSYGVWGAEAFF.

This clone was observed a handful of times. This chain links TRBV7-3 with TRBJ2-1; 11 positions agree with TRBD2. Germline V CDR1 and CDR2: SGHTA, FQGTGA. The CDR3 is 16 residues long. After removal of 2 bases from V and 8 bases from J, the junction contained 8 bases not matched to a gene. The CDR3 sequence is CASSLGGTSGAHEQFF. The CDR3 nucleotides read TGTGCCAGCAGCTTAGGGGGGACTAGCGGTGCTCATGAGCAGTTCTTC.

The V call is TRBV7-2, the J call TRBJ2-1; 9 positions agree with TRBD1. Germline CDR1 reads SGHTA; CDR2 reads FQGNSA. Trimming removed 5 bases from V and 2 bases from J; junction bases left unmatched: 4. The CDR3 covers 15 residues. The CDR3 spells CASSPGTGPYNEQFF. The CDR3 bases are TGTGCCAGCAGCCCCGGGACAGGGCCCTACAATGAGCAGTTCTTC.

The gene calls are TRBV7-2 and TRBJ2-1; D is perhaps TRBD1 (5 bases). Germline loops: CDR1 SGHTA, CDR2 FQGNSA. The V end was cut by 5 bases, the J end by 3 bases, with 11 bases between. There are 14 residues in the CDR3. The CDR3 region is CASSLDSNYNEQFF. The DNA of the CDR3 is TGTGCCAGCAGCCTCGACAGTAACTACAATGAGCAGTTCTTC.

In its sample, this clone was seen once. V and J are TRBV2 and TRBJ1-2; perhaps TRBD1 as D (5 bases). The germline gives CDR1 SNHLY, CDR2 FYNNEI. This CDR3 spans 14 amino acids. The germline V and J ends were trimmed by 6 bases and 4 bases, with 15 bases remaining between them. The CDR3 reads CASRETAGIYGYTF. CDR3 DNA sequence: TGTGCCAGCAGGGAGACCGCAGGGATCTATGGCTACACCTTC.

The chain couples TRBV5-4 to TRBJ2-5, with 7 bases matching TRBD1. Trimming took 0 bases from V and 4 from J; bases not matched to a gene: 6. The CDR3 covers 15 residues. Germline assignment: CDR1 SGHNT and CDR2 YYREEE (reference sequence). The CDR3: CASSLEGARRETQYF. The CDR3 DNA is TGTGCCAGCAGCTTGGAGGGGGCGCGTCGAGAGACCCAGTACTTC.

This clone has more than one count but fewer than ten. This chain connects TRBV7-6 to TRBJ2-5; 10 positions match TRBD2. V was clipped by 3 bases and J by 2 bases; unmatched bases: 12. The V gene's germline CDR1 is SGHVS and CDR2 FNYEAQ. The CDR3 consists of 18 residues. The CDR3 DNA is TGTGCCAGCAGCTTCAGGGGGTCTAGCGGGGGACGACAAGAGACCCAGTACTTC. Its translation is CASSFRGSSGGRQETQYF.

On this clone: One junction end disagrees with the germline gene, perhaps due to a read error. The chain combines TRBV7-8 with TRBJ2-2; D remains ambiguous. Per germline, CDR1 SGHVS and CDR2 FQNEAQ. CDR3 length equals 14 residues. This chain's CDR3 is CASSLEGYTGELFF. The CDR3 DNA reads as TGTGCCAGCAGCTTAGAAGGTTACACGGGGGAGCTGTTTTTT.

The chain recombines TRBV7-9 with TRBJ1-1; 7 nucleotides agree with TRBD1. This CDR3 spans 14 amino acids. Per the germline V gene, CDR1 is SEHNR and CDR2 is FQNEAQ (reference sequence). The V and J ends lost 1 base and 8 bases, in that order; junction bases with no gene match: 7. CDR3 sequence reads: CASSLDPRDSEAFF. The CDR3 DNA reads TGTGCCAGCAGCTTAGATCCCCGGGACAGCGAAGCTTTCTTT.

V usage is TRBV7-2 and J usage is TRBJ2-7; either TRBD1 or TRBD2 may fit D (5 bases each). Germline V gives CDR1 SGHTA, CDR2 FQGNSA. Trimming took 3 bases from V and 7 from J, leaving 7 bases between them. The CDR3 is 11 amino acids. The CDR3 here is CASSFEGEQYF. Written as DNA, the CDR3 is TGTGCCAGCAGCTTCGAGGGGGAGCAGTACTTC.

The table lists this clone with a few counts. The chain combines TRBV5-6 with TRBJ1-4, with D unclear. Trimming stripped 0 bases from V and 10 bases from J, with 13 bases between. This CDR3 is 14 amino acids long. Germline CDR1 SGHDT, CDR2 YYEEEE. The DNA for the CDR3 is TGTGCCAGCAGCTTGGGAACGAGGGATGGAAAACTGTTTTTT. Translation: CASSLGTRDGKLFF.

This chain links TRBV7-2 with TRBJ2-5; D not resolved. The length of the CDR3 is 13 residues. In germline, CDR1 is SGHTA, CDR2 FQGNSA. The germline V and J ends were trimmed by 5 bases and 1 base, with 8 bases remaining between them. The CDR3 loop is CASSPNGQETQYF. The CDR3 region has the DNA TGTGCCAGCAGCCCCAATGGCCAAGAGACCCAGTACTTC.

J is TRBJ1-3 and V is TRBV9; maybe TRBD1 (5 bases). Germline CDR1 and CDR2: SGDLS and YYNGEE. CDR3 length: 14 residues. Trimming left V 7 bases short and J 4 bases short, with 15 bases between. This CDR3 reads CASARGVSGNTIYF. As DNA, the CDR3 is TGTGCCAGCGCAAGGGGAGTATCCGGAAACACCATATATTTT.

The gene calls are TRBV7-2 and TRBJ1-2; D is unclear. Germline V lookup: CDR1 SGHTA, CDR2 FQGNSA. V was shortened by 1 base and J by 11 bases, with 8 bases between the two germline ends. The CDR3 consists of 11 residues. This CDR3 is CASSLGLAYTF. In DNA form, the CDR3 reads TGTGCCAGCAGCTTAGGACTGGCTTACACCTTC.

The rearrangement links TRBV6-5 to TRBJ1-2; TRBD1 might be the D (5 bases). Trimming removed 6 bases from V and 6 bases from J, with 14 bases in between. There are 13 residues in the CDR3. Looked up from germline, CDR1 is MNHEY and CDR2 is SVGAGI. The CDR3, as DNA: TGTGCCAGCAGCCCCAGACAGAGGAATGGCTACACCTTC. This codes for CASSPRQRNGYTF.

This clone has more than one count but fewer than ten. CDR3 DNA sequence: TGCAGTGCTAGTCGGGGAAGGCCCCAGCATTTT. It encodes CSASRGRPQHF. The chain uses TRBV20-1 and TRBJ1-5; D unclear. V lost 3 bases to trimming and J lost 9 bases, with 9 bases between them. The CDR3 loop spans 11 amino acids. CDR1 is DFQATT and CDR2 is SNEGSKA in the germline V gene (reference sequence).

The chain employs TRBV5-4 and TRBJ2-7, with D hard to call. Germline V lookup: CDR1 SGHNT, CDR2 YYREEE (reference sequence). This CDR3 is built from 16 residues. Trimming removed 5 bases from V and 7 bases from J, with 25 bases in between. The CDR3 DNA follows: TGTGCCAGCAGAAGTGCTTCCGGCCCCACCTACGGAGAGCAGTACTTC. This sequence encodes CASRSASGPTYGEQYF.

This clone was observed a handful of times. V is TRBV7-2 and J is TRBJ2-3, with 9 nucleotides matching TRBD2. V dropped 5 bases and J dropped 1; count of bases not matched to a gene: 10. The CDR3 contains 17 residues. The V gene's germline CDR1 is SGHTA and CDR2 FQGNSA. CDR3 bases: TGTGCCAGCAGCAGGCGGGTAGCGGGGGACCGCACAGATACGCAGTATTTT. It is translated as CASSRRVAGDRTDTQYF.

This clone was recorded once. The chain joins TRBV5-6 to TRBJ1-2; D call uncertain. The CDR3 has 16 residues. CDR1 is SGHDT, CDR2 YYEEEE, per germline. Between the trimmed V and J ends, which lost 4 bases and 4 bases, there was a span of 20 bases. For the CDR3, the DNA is TGTGCCAGCAGCCTCCAAACCGCAGCCGGGCTCTATGGCTACACCTTC. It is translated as CASSLQTAAGLYGYTF.

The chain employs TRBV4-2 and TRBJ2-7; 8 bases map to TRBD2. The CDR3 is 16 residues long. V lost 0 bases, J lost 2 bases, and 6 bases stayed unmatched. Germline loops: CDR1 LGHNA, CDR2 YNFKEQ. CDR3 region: CASSQEIRGGAYEQYF. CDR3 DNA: TGTGCCAGCAGCCAAGAGATACGGGGGGGAGCCTACGAGCAGTACTTC.

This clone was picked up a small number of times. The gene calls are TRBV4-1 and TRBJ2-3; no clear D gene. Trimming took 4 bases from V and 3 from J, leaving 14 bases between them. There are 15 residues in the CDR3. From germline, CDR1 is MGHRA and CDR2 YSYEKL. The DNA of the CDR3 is TGCGCCAGCAGCCTCGGTCCCGTACGGACAGATACGCAGTATTTT. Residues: CASSLGPVRTDTQYF.

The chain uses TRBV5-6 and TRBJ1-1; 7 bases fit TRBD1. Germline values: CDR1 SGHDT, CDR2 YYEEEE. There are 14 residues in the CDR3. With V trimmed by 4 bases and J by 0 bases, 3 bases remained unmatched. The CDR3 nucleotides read TGTGCCAGCAGCATTGGGACAGTGAACACTGAAGCTTTCTTT. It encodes CASSIGTVNTEAFF.